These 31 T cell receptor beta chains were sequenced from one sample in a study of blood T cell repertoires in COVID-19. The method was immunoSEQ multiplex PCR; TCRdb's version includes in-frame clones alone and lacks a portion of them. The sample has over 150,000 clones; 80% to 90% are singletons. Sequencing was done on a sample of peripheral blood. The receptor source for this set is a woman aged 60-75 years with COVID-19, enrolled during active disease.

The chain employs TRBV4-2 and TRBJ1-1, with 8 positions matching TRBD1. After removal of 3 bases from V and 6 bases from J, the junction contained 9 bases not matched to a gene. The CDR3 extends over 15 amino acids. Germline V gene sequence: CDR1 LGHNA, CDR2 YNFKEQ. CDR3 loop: CASSHPTGGLAEAFF. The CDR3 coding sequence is TGTGCCAGCAGCCACCCAACAGGGGGGTTAGCTGAAGCTTTCTTT.

CDR3 sequence reads: CASSTLAGSYNEQFF. CDR3 in DNA: TGTGCCAGTAGTACCTTAGCGGGTTCCTACAATGAGCAGTTCTTC. The chain employs TRBV19 and TRBJ2-1; 7 nucleotides line up with TRBD2. Unmatched junction bases numbered 4, after V lost 4 bases and J lost 1 base. Germline loops: CDR1 LNHDA, CDR2 SQIVND (reference sequence). This CDR3 has 15 amino acids.

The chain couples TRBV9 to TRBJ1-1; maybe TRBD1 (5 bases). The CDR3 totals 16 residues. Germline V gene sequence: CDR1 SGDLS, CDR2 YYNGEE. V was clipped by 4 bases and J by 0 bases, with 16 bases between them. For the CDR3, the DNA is TGTGCCAGCAGCCCTCGGGGGGTGGCCATGAACACTGAAGCTTTCTTT. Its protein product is CASSPRGVAMNTEAFF.

The CDR3, as DNA: TGTGCCAGCAGGAGAGGAGATAACTATGGCTACACCTTC. This sequence encodes CASRRGDNYGYTF. The gene calls are TRBV6-5 and TRBJ1-2; D uncertain. V shed 6 bases and J shed 1 base, with 9 bases lying between them. The CDR3 loop spans 13 amino acids. Germline lookup yields CDR1 MNHEY and CDR2 SVGAGI.

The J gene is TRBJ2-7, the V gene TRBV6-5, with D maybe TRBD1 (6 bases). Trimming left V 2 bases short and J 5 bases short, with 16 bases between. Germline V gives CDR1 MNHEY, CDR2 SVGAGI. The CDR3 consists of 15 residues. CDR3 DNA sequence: TGTGCCAGCAGTTACCGACAGGCTCCTGTTCACGAGCAGTACTTC. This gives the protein CASSYRQAPVHEQYF.

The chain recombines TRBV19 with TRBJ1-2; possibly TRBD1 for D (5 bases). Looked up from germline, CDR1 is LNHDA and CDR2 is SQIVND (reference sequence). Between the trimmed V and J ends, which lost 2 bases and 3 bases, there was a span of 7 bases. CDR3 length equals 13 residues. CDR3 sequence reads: CASSIKGYYGYTF. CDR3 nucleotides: TGTGCCAGTAGTATAAAGGGGTACTATGGCTACACCTTC.

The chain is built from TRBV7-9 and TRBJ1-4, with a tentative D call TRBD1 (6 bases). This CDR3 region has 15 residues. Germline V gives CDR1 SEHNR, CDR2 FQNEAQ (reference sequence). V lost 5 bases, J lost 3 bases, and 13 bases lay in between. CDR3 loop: CASSENRASNEKLFF. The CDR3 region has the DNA TGTGCCAGCAGCGAGAACAGGGCTTCTAATGAAAAACTGTTTTTT.

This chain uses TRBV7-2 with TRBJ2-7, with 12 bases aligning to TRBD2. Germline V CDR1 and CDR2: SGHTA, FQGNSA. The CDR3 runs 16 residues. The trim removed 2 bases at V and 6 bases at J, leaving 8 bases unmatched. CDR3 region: CASSLTLLAGGLEQYF. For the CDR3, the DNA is TGTGCCAGCAGCTTAACTTTACTAGCGGGAGGTCTCGAGCAGTACTTC.

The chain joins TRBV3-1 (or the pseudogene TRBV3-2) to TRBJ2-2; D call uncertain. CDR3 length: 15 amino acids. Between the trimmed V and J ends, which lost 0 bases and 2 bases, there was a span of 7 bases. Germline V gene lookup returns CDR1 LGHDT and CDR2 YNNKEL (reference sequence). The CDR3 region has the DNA TGTGCCAGCAGCCAAGATAAGCGTAACACCGGGGAGCTGTTTTTT. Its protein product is CASSQDKRNTGELFF.

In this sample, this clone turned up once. The CDR3 region is CASSPAGLAAYNEQFF. Here the CDR3 DNA reads TGTGCCAGCTCACCAGCTGGACTAGCTGCCTACAATGAGCAGTTCTTC. The chain couples TRBV18 to TRBJ2-1; 8 bases are a match to TRBD2. The CDR3 has 16 amino acids. V was pared by 2 bases and J by 2 bases, with 5 bases of the junction left unmatched. Germline V gene sequence: CDR1 KGHSH, CDR2 LQKENI.

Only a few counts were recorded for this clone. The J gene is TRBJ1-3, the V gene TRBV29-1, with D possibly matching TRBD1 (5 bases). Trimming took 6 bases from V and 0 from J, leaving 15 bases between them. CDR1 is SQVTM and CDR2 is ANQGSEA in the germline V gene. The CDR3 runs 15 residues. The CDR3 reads CSVEGLESSGNTIYF. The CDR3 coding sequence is TGCAGCGTAGAGGGACTCGAGAGCTCTGGAAACACCATATATTTT.

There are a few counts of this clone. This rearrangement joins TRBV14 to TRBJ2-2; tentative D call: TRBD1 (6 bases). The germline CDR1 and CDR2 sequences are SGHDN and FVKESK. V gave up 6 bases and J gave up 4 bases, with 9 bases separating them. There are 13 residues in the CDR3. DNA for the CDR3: TGTGCCAGCAGTTACAGGGTCACCGGGGAGCTGTTTTTT. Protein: CASSYRVTGELFF.

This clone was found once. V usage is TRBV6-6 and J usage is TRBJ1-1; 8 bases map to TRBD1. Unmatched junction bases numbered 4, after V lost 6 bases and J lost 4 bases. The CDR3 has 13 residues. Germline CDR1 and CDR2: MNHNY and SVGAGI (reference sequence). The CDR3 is CASSQGAGTEAFF. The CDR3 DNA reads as TGTGCCAGCAGCCAGGGGGCCGGCACTGAAGCTTTCTTT.

The CDR3 loop is CASSIGQHSNQPQHF. As DNA, the CDR3 is TGTGCCAGCTCAATTGGGCAGCATAGCAATCAGCCCCAGCATTTT. V and J are TRBV18 and TRBJ1-5; D not resolved. V lost 5 bases and J lost 0, with 11 bases in between. Germline V gene sequence: CDR1 KGHSH, CDR2 LQKENI. CDR3 size: 15 residues.

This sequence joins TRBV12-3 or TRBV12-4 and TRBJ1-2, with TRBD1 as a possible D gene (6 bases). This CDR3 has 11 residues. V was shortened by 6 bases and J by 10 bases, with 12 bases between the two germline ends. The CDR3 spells CASSLRTDYTF. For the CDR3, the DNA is TGTGCCAGCAGCCTACGGACAGACTACACCTTC.

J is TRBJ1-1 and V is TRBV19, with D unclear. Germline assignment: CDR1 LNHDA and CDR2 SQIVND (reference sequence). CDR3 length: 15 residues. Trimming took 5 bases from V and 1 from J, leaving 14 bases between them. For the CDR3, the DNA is TGTGCCAGTAGTCCTACCGGGGAGCGGAACACTGAAGCTTTCTTT. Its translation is CASSPTGERNTEAFF.

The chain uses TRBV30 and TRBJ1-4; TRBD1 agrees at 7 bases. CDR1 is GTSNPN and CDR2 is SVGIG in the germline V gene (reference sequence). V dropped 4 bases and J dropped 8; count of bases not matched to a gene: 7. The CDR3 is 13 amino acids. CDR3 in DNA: TGTGCCTGGACCGAGGGGGCAAGGGAAAAACTGTTTTTT. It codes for CAWTEGAREKLFF.

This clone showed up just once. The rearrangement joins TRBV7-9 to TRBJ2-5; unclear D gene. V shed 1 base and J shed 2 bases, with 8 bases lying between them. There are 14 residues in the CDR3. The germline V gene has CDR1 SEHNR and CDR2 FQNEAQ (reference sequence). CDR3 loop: CASSLDSTQETQYF. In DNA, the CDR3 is TGTGCCAGCAGCTTAGATAGCACACAAGAGACCCAGTACTTC.

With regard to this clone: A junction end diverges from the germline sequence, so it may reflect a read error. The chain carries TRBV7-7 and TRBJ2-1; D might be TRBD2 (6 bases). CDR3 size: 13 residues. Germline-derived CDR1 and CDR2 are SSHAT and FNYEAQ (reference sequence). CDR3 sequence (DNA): TGTGCTAGCAGCTCGGGACTTTACAATGAGCAGTTCTTC. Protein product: CASSSGLYNEQFF.

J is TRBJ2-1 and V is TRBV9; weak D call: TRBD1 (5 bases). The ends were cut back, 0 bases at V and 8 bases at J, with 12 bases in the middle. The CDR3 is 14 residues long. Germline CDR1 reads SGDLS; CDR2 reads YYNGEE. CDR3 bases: TGTGCCAGCAGCGTAGTCCAGGGTGCTGATGAGCAGTTCTTC. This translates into CASSVVQGADEQFF.

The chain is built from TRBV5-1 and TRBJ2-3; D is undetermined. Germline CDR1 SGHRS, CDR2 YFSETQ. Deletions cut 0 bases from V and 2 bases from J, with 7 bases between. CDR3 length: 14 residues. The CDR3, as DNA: TGCGCCAGCAGCTTGGATGGAGCCACAGATACGCAGTATTTT. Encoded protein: CASSLDGATDTQYF.

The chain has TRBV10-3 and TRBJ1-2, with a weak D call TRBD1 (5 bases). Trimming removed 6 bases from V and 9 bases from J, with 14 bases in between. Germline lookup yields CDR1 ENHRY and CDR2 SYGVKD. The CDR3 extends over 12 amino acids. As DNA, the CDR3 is TGTGCCATCAGCGACTCGGACACCAGCTACACCTTC. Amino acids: CAISDSDTSYTF.

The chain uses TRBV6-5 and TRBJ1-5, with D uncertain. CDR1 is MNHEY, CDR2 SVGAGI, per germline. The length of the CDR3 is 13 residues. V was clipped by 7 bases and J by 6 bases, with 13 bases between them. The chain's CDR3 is CASTLSISQPQHF. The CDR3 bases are TGTGCCAGCACCCTGAGTATAAGTCAGCCCCAGCATTTT.

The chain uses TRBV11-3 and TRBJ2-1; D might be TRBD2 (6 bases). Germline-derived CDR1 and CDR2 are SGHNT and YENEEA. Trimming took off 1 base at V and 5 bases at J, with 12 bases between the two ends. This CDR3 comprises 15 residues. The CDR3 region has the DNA TGTGCCAGCAGCTTAGGGGCTAGCGCCAACAATGAGCAGTTCTTC. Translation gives CASSLGASANNEQFF.

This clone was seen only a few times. CDR3 region: CASSQGDTLNTEAFF. For the CDR3, the DNA is TGTGCCAGCAGCCAAGGGGACACGTTGAACACTGAAGCTTTCTTT. The genes are TRBV3-1 (or the pseudogene TRBV3-2) and TRBJ1-1; a weak D match, TRBD1 (6 bases). The V end was cut by 1 base, the J end by 0 bases, with 9 bases between. This CDR3 is 15 amino acids long. In germline, CDR1 is LGHDT, CDR2 YNNKEL (reference sequence).

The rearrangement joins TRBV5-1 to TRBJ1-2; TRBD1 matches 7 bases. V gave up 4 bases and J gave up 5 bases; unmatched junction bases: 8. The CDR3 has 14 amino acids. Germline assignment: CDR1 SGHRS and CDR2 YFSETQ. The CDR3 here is CASSRSGTAYGYTF. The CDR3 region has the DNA TGCGCCAGCAGCAGATCCGGGACAGCTTATGGCTACACCTTC. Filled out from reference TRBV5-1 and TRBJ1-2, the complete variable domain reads KAGVTQTPRYLIKTRGQQVTLSCSPISGHRSVSWYQQTPGQGLQFLFEYFSETQRNKGNFPGRFSGRQFSNSRSEMNVSTLELGDSALYLCASSRSGTAYGYTFGSGTRLTVV.

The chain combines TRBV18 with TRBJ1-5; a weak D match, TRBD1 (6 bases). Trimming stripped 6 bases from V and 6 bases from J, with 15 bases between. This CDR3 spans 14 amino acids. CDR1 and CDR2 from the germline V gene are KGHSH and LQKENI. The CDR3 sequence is CASSLNKGVQPQHF. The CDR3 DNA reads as TGTGCCAGCTCTCTTAACAAGGGGGTTCAGCCCCAGCATTTT.

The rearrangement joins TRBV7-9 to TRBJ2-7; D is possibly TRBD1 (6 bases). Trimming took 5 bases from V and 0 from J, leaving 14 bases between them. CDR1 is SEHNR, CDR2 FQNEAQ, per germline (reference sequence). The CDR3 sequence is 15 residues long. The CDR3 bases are TGTGCCAGCAGCAACTACAGGGACCTCTCCTACGAGCAGTACTTC. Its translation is CASSNYRDLSYEQYF.

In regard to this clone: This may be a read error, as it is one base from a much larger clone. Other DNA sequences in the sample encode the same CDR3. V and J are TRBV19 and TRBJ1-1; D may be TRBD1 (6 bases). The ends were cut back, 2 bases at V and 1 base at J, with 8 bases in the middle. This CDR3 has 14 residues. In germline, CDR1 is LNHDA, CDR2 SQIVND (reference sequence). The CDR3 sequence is CASSIQGPNTEAFF. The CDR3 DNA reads TGTGCCAGTAGTATACAGGGGCCGAACACTGAAGCTTTCTTT.

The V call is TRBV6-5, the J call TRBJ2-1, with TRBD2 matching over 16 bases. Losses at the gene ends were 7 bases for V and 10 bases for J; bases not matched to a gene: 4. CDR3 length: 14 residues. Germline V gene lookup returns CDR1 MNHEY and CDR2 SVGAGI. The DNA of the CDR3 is TGTGCCAGCATCGGGACTAGCGGGGGGGGAGAGCAGTTCTTC. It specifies CASIGTSGGGEQFF.

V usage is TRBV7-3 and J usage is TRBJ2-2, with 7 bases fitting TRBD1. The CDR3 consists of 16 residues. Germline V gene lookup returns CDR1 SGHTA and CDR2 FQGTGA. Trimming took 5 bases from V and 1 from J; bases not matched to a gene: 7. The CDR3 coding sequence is TGTGCCAGCAGCCCACAGGGGCCCCTGAACACCGGGGAGCTGTTTTTT. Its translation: CASSPQGPLNTGELFF.